Listed below are T cell receptor beta chains from one sample, sequenced in a study of shared clonotypes between healthy human individuals. The data were produced by immunoSEQ multiplex PCR, yet TCRdb's version contains in-frame clones alone and is incomplete. The profile shows hundreds of thousands of clones, 96% of them singletons. The sequenced sample was naive CD4+ T cells sorted from blood. All receptors derive from a woman aged 25-40 years in good health. CDR3s include the opening cysteine and the closing phenylalanine or tryptophan. Each record gives: J gene, clone size, V gene, D gene, CDR3 DNA, CDR3 protein. A D gene is named only where the DNA matches it firmly. A row's size may be missing; if present it is once, few, many or a size class.

TRBJ2-1	NA	TRBV27	NA	TGTGCCAGCAGTTTATCGTTGGCGTCGAGCTCCTACAATGAGCAGTTCTTC	CASSLSLASSSYNEQFF
TRBJ2-2	NA	TRBV7-2	TRBD2	TGTGCCAGCAGCCCGCGGGGGGGAGAGTGGACCGGGGAGCTGTTTTTT	CASSPRGGEWTGELFF
TRBJ1-1	NA	TRBV28	TRBD1	TGTGCCAGAATTACGACAGGGCGAGACACTGAAGCTTTCTTT	CARITTGRDTEAFF
TRBJ1-2	NA	TRBV2	NA	TGTGCCAGCGGGCTTACCGCGGGGGGCTACACCTTC	CASGLTAGGYTF
TRBJ2-3	NA	TRBV6-4	NA	TGTGCCAGCAGTGACGGACTATCGAACACAGATACGCAGTATTTT	CASSDGLSNTDTQYF
TRBJ2-7	NA	TRBV7-6	TRBD2	TGTGCCAGCAGCTCAATCCGGGAGGCCGGGTACGAGCAGTACTTC	CASSSIREAGYEQYF
TRBJ2-1	NA	TRBV28	NA	TGTGCCAGCTCCTACAATGAGCAGTTCTTC	CASSYNEQFF
TRBJ1-5	NA	TRBV5-1	TRBD1	TGCGCCAGCAGCCGTGGGACAGGGGGCGGCCAGCCCCAGCATTTT	CASSRGTGGGQPQHF
TRBJ1-4	NA	TRBV5-1	NA	TGCGCCAGCAGCCAAAGGACAGAGGTTGCAACTAATGAAAAACTGTTTTTT	CASSQRTEVATNEKLFF
TRBJ2-3	NA	TRBV9	NA	TGTGCCAGCAGCGTAGCTCCCCATACGACAGGTTCCGATACGCAGTATTTT	CASSVAPHTTGSDTQYF
TRBJ2-7	NA	TRBV2	NA	TGTGCCAGCAATCGTGGTACGGACTACGAGCAGTACTTC	CASNRGTDYEQYF
TRBJ2-6	NA	TRBV18	NA	TGTGCCAGCTCACCATCGGGGTACTCTGGGGCCAACGTCCTGACTTTC	CASSPSGYSGANVLTF
TRBJ2-3	NA	TRBV10-3	TRBD1	TGTGCCATCAGTCAGGGGGAAAAAATTACAGATACGCAGTATTTT	CAISQGEKITDTQYF
TRBJ1-2	once	TRBV11-2	NA	TGTGCCAGCGGCTACAGTATCTGGTCCTATGGCTACACCTTC	CASGYSIWSYGYTF
TRBJ1-2	NA	TRBV29-1	TRBD1	TGCAGCGTTGAAGGTCCGGGACAGGGAAGCTATGGCTACACCTTC	CSVEGPGQGSYGYTF
TRBJ1-5	once	TRBV2	TRBD1	TGTGCCAGCAGAAAATCGACAGGGAACAGCGTTCAGCCCCAGCATTTT	CASRKSTGNSVQPQHF
TRBJ2-1	NA	TRBV28	NA	TGTGCCATCTTTGACTCTGGGGCGAACTCCTACAATGAGCAGTTCTTC	CAIFDSGANSYNEQFF
TRBJ2-7	once	TRBV28	NA	TGTGCCAGCAGTTTTCATCCCCGATCCTACGAGCAGTACTTC	CASSFHPRSYEQYF
TRBJ1-1	NA	TRBV28	TRBD1	TGTGCCAGCAGTTTACTCTTCTACCGGGACAGGGATTCATCGGTCGCTGAAGCTTTCTTT	CASSLLFYRDRDSSVAEAFF
TRBJ2-7	NA	TRBV7-9	TRBD2	TGTGCCAGCAGCTTGCTAGCGGACTCCTACGAGCAGTACTTC	CASSLLADSYEQYF
TRBJ2-7	few	TRBV7-6	NA	TGTGCCAGCAGCTTGAGACAGACCTACGAGCAGTACTTC	CASSLRQTYEQYF
TRBJ2-5	NA	TRBV5-1	NA	TGCGCCAGCAGCTTGGTTGGGGGGCCAGTAATTCAAGAGACCCAGTACTTC	CASSLVGGPVIQETQYF
TRBJ1-1	once	TRBV29-1	NA	TGCAGCGTTAAAGAGGGTAGGGAGAACACTGAAGCTTTCTTT	CSVKEGRENTEAFF
TRBJ2-7	NA	TRBV5-1	NA	TGCGCCAGCCGCATTTTTAGTGTGAGCTCCTACGAGCAGTACTTC	CASRIFSVSSYEQYF
TRBJ2-3	NA	TRBV5-4	NA	TGTGCCAGTTCTAGCTCAAAGGGAACAGATACGCAGTATTTT	CASSSSKGTDTQYF
TRBJ1-5	NA	TRBV4-1	NA	TGCGCCAGCAGCCAGCAGGTGAGCAATCAGCCCCAGCATTTT	CASSQQVSNQPQHF
TRBJ1-4	NA	TRBV25-1	TRBD1	TGTGCCAGCAGCACCGGACAGGCCAGAAATGAAAAACTGTTTTTT	CASSTGQARNEKLFF
TRBJ2-5	NA	TRBV9	TRBD2	TGTGCCAGCAGCGCGAGGGGGCGTACGACTAGCGGGAGCCGGGAGACCCAGTACTTC	CASSARGRTTSGSRETQYF
TRBJ2-2	NA	TRBV2	TRBD1	TGTGCCAGCAGGACGGGACAGGTGAACACCGGGGAGCTGTTTTTT	CASRTGQVNTGELFF
TRBJ2-1	NA	TRBV7-9	NA	TGTGCCAGCAGCTTCGGCTGGCATGAGCAGTTCTTC	CASSFGWHEQFF
TRBJ1-2	NA	TRBV11-2	NA	TGTGCCAGCAGCTCCATAAAGACAGGCGGCTATGGCTACACCTTC	CASSSIKTGGYGYTF
TRBJ2-2	NA	TRBV28	TRBD2	TGTGCCAGCAGTTTACCGAGGACTAGGGCATCGAACACCGGGGAGCTGTTTTTT	CASSLPRTRASNTGELFF